The rows below give T cell receptor beta chains drawn from one sample of a study of beta chain features in type 1 diabetes. This table comes from immunoSEQ multiplex PCR, and its TCRdb copy is limited to in-frame clones, with some not included. The sample gives hundreds of thousands of clones, about 12% of which show up once; approximately 0.01% is in the top ten. Sequencing input: naive CD4+ T cells from blood. The receptors derive from a woman under 30 with type 1 diabetes. CDR3s include the opening cysteine and the closing phenylalanine or tryptophan. Each record gives: V gene, clone size, CDR3 length, J gene, D gene, CDR3 DNA, CDR3 protein. A D gene is named only where the DNA matches it firmly. Size tells how often a clone was seen (once, few, many) or the class of an expanded clone, and some rows leave it out.

TRBV25-1	few	15	TRBJ1-2	.	TGTGCCAGCAGTGACCAGACAGTTAGTCCCTATGGCTACACCTTC	CASSDQTVSPYGYTF
TRBV6-6	.	12	TRBJ2-5	.	TGTGCCAGCAGTTCCTACTCGGAGACCCAGTACTTC	CASSSYSETQYF
TRBV20-1	.	10	TRBJ1-1	.	TGCAGTGTCACGGTCCCTGAAGCTTTCTTT	CSVTVPEAFF
TRBV19	few	14	TRBJ2-7	TRBD1	TGTGCCAGTAGTCCGACAGGGGGTGGCTACGAGCAGTACTTC	CASSPTGGGYEQYF
TRBV4-1	few	16	TRBJ2-7	TRBD1	TGCGCCAGCAGCCTACGCCTGACAGGGCCTTCCTACGAGCAGTACTTC	CASSLRLTGPSYEQYF
TRBV5-4	.	13	TRBJ1-2	.	TGTGCCAGCAGCTTACAGGGTAATAGTGGCTACACCTTC	CASSLQGNSGYTF
TRBV9	few	13	TRBJ2-3	.	TGTGCCAGCAGCGTAGTTGAGAAGGATACGCAGTATTTT	CASSVVEKDTQYF
TRBV7-9	few	15	TRBJ1-1	TRBD1	TGTGCCAGCAGCTTACAGGGTACAGGGGGCACTGAAGCTTTCTTT	CASSLQGTGGTEAFF
TRBV14	.	14	TRBJ2-1	TRBD2	TGTGCCAGCAGCCATCCTCGGGGGGTCAATGAGCAGTTCTTC	CASSHPRGVNEQFF
TRBV27	.	16	TRBJ1-1	TRBD1	TGTGCCAGCAGCTCCCCTATGACAGGGAGGAACACTGAAGCTTTCTTT	CASSSPMTGRNTEAFF
TRBV4-3	few	15	TRBJ2-5	.	TGCGCCAGCAGCCAAGATGCGGACACCTCAGAGACCCAGTACTTC	CASSQDADTSETQYF
TRBV13	.	12	TRBJ1-2	.	TGTGCCAGCAGCTTAGCGGCGGTAAGCTACACCTTC	CASSLAAVSYTF
TRBV7-8	.	14	TRBJ2-5	TRBD2	TGTGCCAGCACCCCCGGCGGGAGGCGAGAGACCCAGTACTTC	CASTPGGRRETQYF
TRBV7-2	.	12	TRBJ2-2	.	TGTGCCAGCAGCTTACTCCCCGGGGAGCTGTTTTTT	CASSLLPGELFF
TRBV7-7	.	13	TRBJ2-7	TRBD1	TGTGCCAGCAGCCCTGACAGGGGCCACGAGCAGTACTTC	CASSPDRGHEQYF
TRBV28	.	16	TRBJ1-2	TRBD1	TGTGCCAGCAGTTTATCTAAGGGGGCTGGGGTGAAGGGCTACACCTTC	CASSLSKGAGVKGYTF
TRBV18	few	14	TRBJ1-1	.	TGTGCCAGCTCACCTCTTCCGGTGAACACTGAAGCTTTCTTT	CASSPLPVNTEAFF
TRBV27	.	14	TRBJ1-4	.	TGTGCCAGCACCCCCACGGGGGGCGGGGAAAAACTGTTTTTT	CASTPTGGGEKLFF
TRBV28	.	17	TRBJ1-2	.	TGTGCCAGCAGTTTAATCGATTTGGTCCTCGGCGGCTATGGCTACACCTTC	CASSLIDLVLGGYGYTF
TRBV5-1	.	14	TRBJ2-3	.	TGCGCCAGCAGCTTGCCCAGGGGCACAGATACGCAGTATTTT	CASSLPRGTDTQYF
TRBV30	few	15	TRBJ2-7	TRBD2	TGTGCCTGGAGTGTACTTGGGGGGGACCTCTACGAGCAGTACTTC	CAWSVLGGDLYEQYF
TRBV11-2	.	18	TRBJ2-3	TRBD2	TGTGCCAGCAGGGGCCTAGCGGGTCTCTTTCGCCTAATAGATACGCAGTATTTT	CASRGLAGLFRLIDTQYF
TRBV21-1	.	15	TRBJ1-6	.	TGTGCCAGCAGCAAAGGAGGGACAGAAAATTCACCCCTCCACTTT	CASSKGGTENSPLHF
TRBV2	few	15	TRBJ1-3	.	TGTGCCAGCAGTGAAGGGTACAGCCGCGGAAACACCATATATTTT	CASSEGYSRGNTIYF
TRBV28	few	14	TRBJ1-2	.	TGTGCCAGCAGTGAACGGGGACGGAGGGGTGGCTACACCTTC	CASSERGRRGGYTF
TRBV10-3	.	13	TRBJ2-5	.	TGTGCCATCAGCTCAGGGTACCAAGAGACCCAGTACTTC	CAISSGYQETQYF
TRBV18	.	15	TRBJ2-3	.	TGTGCCAGCTCACCAGGCAGGGGAAACACAGATACGCAGTATTTT	CASSPGRGNTDTQYF
TRBV11-2	few	14	TRBJ1-2	.	TGTGCCAGCAGCTTAAATTCAGGTTCATCTGGCTACACCTTC	CASSLNSGSSGYTF
TRBV5-1	.	14	TRBJ2-7	.	TGCGCCAGCAGCTTGGGGACTACCACCTACGAGCAGTACTTC	CASSLGTTTYEQYF
TRBV28	few	12	TRBJ2-5	.	TGTGCCAGCAGTCTACGAGAAGAGACCCAGTACTTC	CASSLREETQYF
TRBV4-2	few	16	TRBJ2-1	TRBD2	TGTGCCAGCAGCCAAACCGGGACTAGCGGGAGCAATGAGCAGTTCTTC	CASSQTGTSGSNEQFF
TRBV5-1	.	12	TRBJ2-7	.	TGCGCCAGCAGCTTGTTAGGGGCCGAGCAGTACTTC	CASSLLGAEQYF
TRBV28	.	12	TRBJ2-7	.	TGTGCCAGCAGTCCCGACATCTACGAGCAGTACTTC	CASSPDIYEQYF
TRBV11-2	.	15	TRBJ1-3	.	TGTGCCAGCAGCTGGCGTTCCGGGATGCGCAACACCATATATTTT	CASSWRSGMRNTIYF
TRBV25-1	few	11	TRBJ1-1	.	TGTGCCAGCAGTGCGAGCACTGAAGCTTTCTTT	CASSASTEAFF
TRBV11-2	.	15	TRBJ2-7	TRBD2	TGTGCCAGCAGCGTACGGACTAGCGGGGCGCACGAGCAGTACTTC	CASSVRTSGAHEQYF
TRBV7-2	.	14	TRBJ1-2	.	TGTGCCAGCAACCCTCCCGACAGGTACTATGGCTACACCTTC	CASNPPDRYYGYTF
TRBV25-1	few	13	TRBJ2-5	TRBD2	TGTGCCAGCACCATAGCGGGAGTAGAGGGCCAGTACTTC	CASTIAGVEGQYF
TRBV7-6	.	16	TRBJ2-3	TRBD2	TGTGCCAGCAGGAGGGGTAGCGGGGGGACCACAGATACGCAGTATTTT	CASRRGSGGTTDTQYF
TRBV28	.	12	TRBJ1-1	TRBD1	TGTGCCAGCAGTTACAGGGGGCCTGAAGCTTTCTTT	CASSYRGPEAFF
TRBV18	.	16	TRBJ1-6	TRBD1	TGTGCCAGCTCACCATTCAAGCCAGGGGGTGGTTCACCCCTCCACTTT	CASSPFKPGGGSPLHF